A selection of T cell receptor beta chains follows, all from one sample in a study of tumor and adjacent non-tumor tissue in lung cancer. TCRdb recomputed calls from the multiplex PCR reads with MiXCR, one row per CDR3 protein. The data contain some 120,000 distinct CDR3 sequences, approximately 71% of them singletons. Sequenced material: lung tumor tissue. The receptors were sampled from a man under 40 with non-small cell lung cancer. Both conserved end residues are part of each CDR3. A D gene is named only where the DNA matches it firmly. The size of a clone is reported for some rows only, either as once, few or many, or as a class for expanded clones.

TRBV11-2	TRBJ2-1	TRBD1	many	CASSPGTESYNEQFF	TGTGCCAGCAGCCCAGGGACAGAATCCTACAATGAGCAGTTCTTC
TRBV11-2	TRBJ1-4	NA	NA	CTSSWGTLATNEKLFF	TGTACCAGCAGCTGGGGGACCCTCGCAACTAATGAAAAACTGTTTTTT
TRBV5-5	TRBJ2-5	NA	NA	CARSLGDRGWETQYF	TGTGCCAGGAGCTTAGGTGACAGAGGTTGGGAGACCCAGTACTTC
TRBV5-4	TRBJ2-5	NA	medium-sized	CASSLAGAMTQYF	TGTGCCAGCAGCTTGGCAGGGGCAATGACCCAGTACTTC
TRBV20-1	TRBJ2-1	NA	NA	CSARGRGPGQFF	TGCAGTGCTAGGGGGCGGGGGCCGGGGCAGTTCTTC
TRBV5-1	TRBJ1-1	NA	NA	CASSLNGGNTEAFF	TGCGCCAGCAGCTTGAATGGTGGGAACACTGAAGCTTTCTTT
TRBV11-2	TRBJ2-1	NA	NA	CASIVSYDEQFF	TGTGCCAGCATCGTTTCCTACGATGAGCAGTTCTTC
TRBV6-2/TRBV6-3	TRBJ1-5	TRBD1	many	CASSHRGRVQPQHF	TGTGCCAGCAGTCACAGGGGGCGGGTTCAGCCCCAGCATTTT
TRBV20-1	TRBJ2-2	TRBD2	many	CSAISVGGSDTGELFF	TGCAGTGCCATCTCCGTGGGAGGGAGCGACACCGGGGAGCTGTTTTTT
TRBV29-1	TRBJ2-7	NA	once	CSTRLRSYEQYF	TGCAGCACCCGATTGAGATCCTACGAGCAGTACTTC
TRBV5-5	TRBJ1-2	NA	NA	CASSLYAGSNYGYTF	TGTGCCAGCAGCTTGTATGCAGGATCTAACTATGGCTACACCTTC
TRBV20-1	TRBJ1-1	NA	NA	CSARPRGRPVSTEAFF	TGCAGTGCTAGACCGCGCGGCCGGCCGGTGAGCACTGAAGCTTTCTTC
TRBV20-1	TRBJ2-3	TRBD2	many	CSAPSGGKDTQYF	TGCAGTGCCCCATCGGGGGGTAAGGATACGCAGTATTTT
TRBV11-2	TRBJ2-7	NA	NA	CASSSTDSPPAYERYF	TGTGCCAGCAGCTCAACCGACAGTCCCCCCGCCTACGAGCGGTACTTC
TRBV7-7	TRBJ2-2	NA	NA	CASSFTTGELFF	TGTGCTAGCAGCTTCACCACCGGGGAGCTGTTTTTT
TRBV6-1	TRBJ2-7	NA	NA	CASGLGHRSYEQYF	TGTGCCAGCGGACTGGGACACCGGTCCTACGAGCAGTACTTT
TRBV11-2	TRBJ2-1	TRBD2	NA	CASSLGDSGFSSYKEQFF	TGTGCCAGCAGCTTAGGTGATAGCGGGTTTAGTTCCTACAAAGAGCAGTTCTTC
TRBV11-2	TRBJ2-3	NA	NA	CASSLGHDQPGRADTQYF	TGTGCCAGCAGTCTGGGACATGATCAGCCCGGGAGAGCAGATACGCAGTATTTT